The source of this TCR beta chain is a study of early T cells in non-severe SARS-CoV-2 infection. At least ten counts were recorded for this clonotype. The antigen is undetermined. Germline lookup yields CDR1 GTSNPN and CDR2 SVGIG (reference sequence). J gave up 4 bases and V 3 bases, and 4 bases lay outside the gene matches. This CDR3 comprises 13 residues. General study results and limits: Matching with VDJdb favored anti-spike CD8 responses (missing private and CD4 specificities).

Individually, cDNA molecules had unique molecular identifiers attached to them. Each CDR3 protein is one row after TCRdb ran MiXCR on the 5' RACE reads. The table shows 28,000 or so distinct CDR3 sequences, with around 7% occurring only once. This clonotype was sampled from an adult who was a healthcare worker with PCR-confirmed SARS-CoV-2 infection or an uninfected control (not recorded which). Sequenced material: whole blood. The chain couples TRBV30 to TRBJ1-1; 8 bases match TRBD1. Here the CDR3 DNA reads TGTGCCTGGAGGACAGGGGAGTTCACTGAAGCTTTCTTT. It specifies CAWRTGEFTEAFF.